This passage covers 24 T cell receptor beta chains from one sample sequenced in a study of monozygotic twins with inflammatory bowel disease (dated by TCRdb to between 2019 and 2020). The receptor library was made with 5' RACE. Data came from an Illumina HiSeq 2500. TCRdb reprocessed the reads, reporting each CDR3 protein sequence once and no DNA. The sample table gives fewer than 200,000 distinct CDR3 sequences. Roughly 2.4% of the sample is in the top ten clones. Sequencing input: blood. The receptors come from a human donor with ulcerative colitis or Crohn's disease, or a healthy co-twin of an affected twin (not recorded which).

The chain joins TRBV12-3 or TRBV12-4 to TRBJ2-5; TCRdb's D call of TRBD2 is untestable without DNA. CDR3 length: 16 residues. The CDR3 reads CASSFLGLAEGETQYF.

The rearrangement joins TRBV20-1 to TRBJ2-3; as DNA is missing, the TRBD1 call by TCRdb cannot be tested. Germline-derived CDR1 and CDR2 are DFQATT and SNEGSKA (reference sequence). The CDR3 totals 16 residues. The CDR3 protein is CSASPLNYRSTDTQYF.

The chain carries TRBV5-6 and TRBJ1-3. CDR1 and CDR2 (germline): SGHDT, YYEEEE. This CDR3 has 15 amino acids. The CDR3 is CASSLVLASWNTIYF.

The chain couples TRBV9 to TRBJ2-7; TCRdb proposes TRBD1, but this gene call is untestable without DNA. The CDR3 spans 13 residues. CDR1 and CDR2 (germline): SGDLS, YYNGEE. The CDR3 protein is CASSARTHGEQYF. Drawing the rest from reference TRBV9 and TRBJ2-7, the complete variable domain is DSGVTQTPKHLITATGQRVTLRCSPRSGDLSVYWYQQSLDQGLQFLIQYYNGEERAKGNILERFSAQQFPDLHSELNLSSLELGDSALYFCASSARTHGEQYFGPGTRLTVT.

The genes are TRBV7-9 and TRBJ1-5; TCRdb returns TRBD1, unconfirmable since there is no DNA. The CDR3 runs to 13 residues. Per the germline V gene, CDR1 is SEHNR and CDR2 is FQNEAQ (reference sequence). CDR3 region: CASSRDTDQPQHF.

The chain uses TRBV20-1 and TRBJ2-7; TCRdb's D gene call, TRBD1, goes unchecked for lack of DNA. This CDR3 contains 14 residues. The germline V gene encodes CDR1 DFQATT and CDR2 SNEGSKA (reference sequence). Here the CDR3 reads CSGGTGLRGGEQYF.

V usage is TRBV4-3 and J usage is TRBJ2-7; TCRdb lists TRBD1, though no DNA is available to test this call. The CDR3 length is 14 residues. CDR1 and CDR2 (germline): LGHNA, YSLEER. The CDR3: CASSQCYRASKQYF.

Here the CDR3 reads CASSCPGGPAHNEQFF. J is TRBJ2-1 and V is TRBV14; lacking DNA, the TRBD2 call made by TCRdb goes unchecked. The CDR3 is made up of 16 amino acids. Germline CDR1 is SGHDN and CDR2 is FVKESK.

The chain employs TRBV27 and TRBJ1-1; the TCRdb D gene call, TRBD1, has no DNA to confirm it. Germline CDR1 MNHEY, CDR2 SMNVEV (reference sequence). The CDR3 has 15 amino acids. CDR3 sequence reads: CASSSSRGYDTEAFF.

The rearrangement links TRBV20-1 to TRBJ1-5. Germline V lookup: CDR1 DFQATT, CDR2 SNEGSKA (reference sequence). This CDR3 is 12 amino acids long. This chain's CDR3 is CIATGMGQPQHF.

V is TRBV3-1 and J is TRBJ2-3. In germline, CDR1 is LGHDT, CDR2 YNNKEL (reference sequence). The CDR3 is 13 amino acids. The CDR3 reads CASSQGRIDTQYF.

This rearrangement joins TRBV12-3 or TRBV12-4 to TRBJ2-1; TCRdb's assignment of TRBD2 cannot be checked, as there is no DNA. The CDR3 extends over 15 amino acids. CDR3 in amino acids: CASSLRSLAGLEQFF.

V is TRBV6-2 or TRBV6-3 and J is TRBJ2-7; TCRdb outputs TRBD2, but without DNA this stays unchecked. This CDR3 has 15 residues. Germline-derived CDR1 and CDR2 are MNHEY and SVGEGT. The CDR3 is CASSLTSGSSYEQYF.

CDR3 sequence reads: CASRRDSETQYF. The rearrangement links TRBV13 to TRBJ2-5. Germline V lookup: CDR1 PRHDT, CDR2 FYEKMQ (reference sequence). This CDR3 comprises 12 residues. Full variable domain (rest looked up from reference TRBV13 and TRBJ2-5): AAGVIQSPRHLIKEKRETATLKCYPIPRHDTVYWYQQGPGQDPQFLISFYEKMQSDKGSIPDRFSAQQFSDYHSELNMSSLELGDSALYFCASRRDSETQYFGPGTRLLVL.

The V call is TRBV20-1, the J call TRBJ2-3; TCRdb proposes TRBD2, but this gene call is untestable without DNA. Per germline, CDR1 DFQATT and CDR2 SNEGSKA (reference sequence). The CDR3 totals 18 residues. The CDR3 sequence is CSARDRLAGGPSTDTQYF.

V is TRBV4-2 and J is TRBJ2-5; without DNA, the TCRdb call of TRBD1 cannot be checked. The CDR3 runs to 14 residues. Germline CDR1 reads LGHNA; CDR2 reads YNFKEQ. CDR3 protein: CASSHEGEGETQYF.

The J gene is TRBJ2-5, the V gene TRBV7-6; TCRdb gives TRBD2 as the D gene, but with no DNA this cannot be confirmed. The CDR3 length is 17 residues. The germline V gene encodes CDR1 SGHVS and CDR2 FNYEAQ. The CDR3 sequence is CASSPSRSDRIQETQYF.

The chain uses TRBV5-8 and TRBJ1-2; TCRdb selects TRBD1, and the lack of DNA leaves this call unchecked. CDR1 is SGHTS, CDR2 YDEGEE, per germline. CDR3 size: 17 residues. This chain's CDR3 is CASSRTGTEPYIDGYTF.

The rearrangement links TRBV5-1 to TRBJ2-7; TCRdb's D call, TRBD2, is unchecked because there is no DNA. CDR1 and CDR2 (germline): SGHRS, YFSETQ. This CDR3 has 14 residues. CDR3 in amino acids: CASSFTSPPYEQYF.

V is TRBV6-1 and J is TRBJ2-5; TCRdb outputs TRBD1, but without DNA this stays unchecked. The germline V gene has CDR1 MNHNS and CDR2 SASEGT. The CDR3 covers 14 residues. The CDR3: CASGSTGPWETQYF.

The rearrangement links TRBV28 to TRBJ1-1; the D call from TCRdb, TRBD1, cannot be confirmed without DNA. Germline values: CDR1 MDHEN, CDR2 SYDVKM. The CDR3 runs to 16 residues. The CDR3 region is CASRLGGGPMNTEAFF.

This rearrangement joins TRBV7-2 to TRBJ1-5; no DNA is available, so the TRBD1 call from TCRdb remains unchecked. The CDR3 has 13 amino acids. CDR1 SGHTA and CDR2 FQGNSA come from the germline V gene. The chain's CDR3 is CASSQRRGQPQHF. The full variable domain, its missing parts supplied by reference TRBV7-2 and TRBJ1-5, is GAGVSQSPSNKVTEKGKDVELRCDPISGHTALYWYRQSLGQGLEFLIYFQGNSAPDKSGLPSDRFSAERTGGSVSTLTIQRTQQEDSAVYLCASSQRRGQPQHFGDGTRLSIL.

The chain has TRBV24-1 and TRBJ2-3; TCRdb proposes TRBD1, but this gene call is untestable without DNA. The germline V gene has CDR1 KGHDR and CDR2 SFDVKD. CDR3 length: 14 residues. The CDR3 region is CATSAVLEDTTQYF.

The chain is built from TRBV15 and TRBJ2-7. Germline V lookup: CDR1 LNHNV, CDR2 YYDKDF (reference sequence). The CDR3 runs 14 residues. CDR3 residues: CATSRDHGTYEQYF.